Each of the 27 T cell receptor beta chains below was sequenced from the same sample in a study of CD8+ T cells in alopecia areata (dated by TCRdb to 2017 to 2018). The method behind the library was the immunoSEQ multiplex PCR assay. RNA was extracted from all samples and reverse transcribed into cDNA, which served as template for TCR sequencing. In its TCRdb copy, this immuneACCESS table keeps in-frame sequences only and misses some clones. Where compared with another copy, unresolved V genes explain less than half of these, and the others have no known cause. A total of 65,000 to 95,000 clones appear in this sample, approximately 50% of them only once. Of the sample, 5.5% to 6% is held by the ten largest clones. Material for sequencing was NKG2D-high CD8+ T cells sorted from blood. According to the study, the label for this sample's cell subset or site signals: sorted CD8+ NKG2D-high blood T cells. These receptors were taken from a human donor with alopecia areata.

For the CDR3, the DNA is TGTGCCAGCAGCTCTGGGACAGGGGTTGAAGCTTTCTTT. Protein sequence: CASSSGTGVEAFF. This chain joins TRBV7-9 and TRBJ1-1; 10 nucleotides agree with TRBD1. V gave up 4 bases and J gave up 7 bases; unmatched junction bases: 3. The CDR3 is made up of 13 amino acids. In germline, CDR1 is SEHNR, CDR2 FQNEAQ (reference sequence).

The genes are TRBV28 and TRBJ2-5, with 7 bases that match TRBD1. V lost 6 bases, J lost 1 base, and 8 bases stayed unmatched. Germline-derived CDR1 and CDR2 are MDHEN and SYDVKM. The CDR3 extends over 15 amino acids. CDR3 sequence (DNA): TGTGCCAGCAGCCCGGGACAGCTCTTCCAAGAGACCCAGTACTTC. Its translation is CASSPGQLFQETQYF.

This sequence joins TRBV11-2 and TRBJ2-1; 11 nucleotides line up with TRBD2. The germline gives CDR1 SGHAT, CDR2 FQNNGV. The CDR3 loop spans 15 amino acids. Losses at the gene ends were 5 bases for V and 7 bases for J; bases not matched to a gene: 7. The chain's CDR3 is CASSPGTSGLNEQFF. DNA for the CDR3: TGTGCCAGCAGCCCAGGGACTAGCGGACTTAATGAGCAGTTCTTC.

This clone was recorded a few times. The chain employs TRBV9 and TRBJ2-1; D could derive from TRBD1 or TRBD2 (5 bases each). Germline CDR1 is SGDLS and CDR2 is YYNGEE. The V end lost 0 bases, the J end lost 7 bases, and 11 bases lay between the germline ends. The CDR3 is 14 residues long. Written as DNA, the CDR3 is TGTGCCAGCAGCGTAGGAGGGGAAGGGAATGAGCAGTTCTTC. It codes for CASSVGGEGNEQFF.

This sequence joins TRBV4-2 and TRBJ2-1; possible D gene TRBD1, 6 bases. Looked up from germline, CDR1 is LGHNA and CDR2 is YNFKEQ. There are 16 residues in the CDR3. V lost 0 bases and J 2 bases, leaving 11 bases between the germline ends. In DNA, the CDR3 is TGTGCCAGCAGCCAAGAACGGACAGACACCTACAATGAGCAGTTCTTC. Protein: CASSQERTDTYNEQFF.

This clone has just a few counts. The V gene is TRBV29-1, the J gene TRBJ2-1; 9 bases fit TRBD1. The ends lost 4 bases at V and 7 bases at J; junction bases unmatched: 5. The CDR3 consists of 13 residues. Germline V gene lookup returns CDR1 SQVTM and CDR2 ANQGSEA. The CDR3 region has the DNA TGCAGCGTTGGACAGGGGGTTGGAAATGAGCAGTTCTTC. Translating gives CSVGQGVGNEQFF.

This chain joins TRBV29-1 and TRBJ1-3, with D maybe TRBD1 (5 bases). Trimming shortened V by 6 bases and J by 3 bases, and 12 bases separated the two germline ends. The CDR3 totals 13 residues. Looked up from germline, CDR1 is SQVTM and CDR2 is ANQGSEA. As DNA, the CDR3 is TGCAGCGTAGAGGACAACAATGGAAACACCATATATTTT. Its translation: CSVEDNNGNTIYF.

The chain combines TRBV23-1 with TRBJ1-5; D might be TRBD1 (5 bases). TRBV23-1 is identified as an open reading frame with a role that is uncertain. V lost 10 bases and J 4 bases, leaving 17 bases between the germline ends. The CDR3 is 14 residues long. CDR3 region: CATLGQGKNQPQHF. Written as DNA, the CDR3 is TGCGCCACCCTGGGGCAGGGCAAAAATCAGCCCCAGCATTTT.

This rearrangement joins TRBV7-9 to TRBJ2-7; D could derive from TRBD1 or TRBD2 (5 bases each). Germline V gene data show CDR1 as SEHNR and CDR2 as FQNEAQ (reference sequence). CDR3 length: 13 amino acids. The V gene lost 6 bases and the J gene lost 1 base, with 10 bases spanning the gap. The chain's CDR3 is CASRRGESYEQYF. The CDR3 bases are TGTGCCAGCAGGAGGGGCGAATCCTACGAGCAGTACTTC.

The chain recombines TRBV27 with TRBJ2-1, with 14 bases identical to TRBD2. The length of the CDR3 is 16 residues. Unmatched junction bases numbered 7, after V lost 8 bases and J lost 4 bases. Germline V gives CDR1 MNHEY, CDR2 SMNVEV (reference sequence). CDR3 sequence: CASLSGTSGRYNEQFF. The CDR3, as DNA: TGTGCCAGCCTTTCTGGGACTAGCGGGAGATACAATGAGCAGTTCTTC.

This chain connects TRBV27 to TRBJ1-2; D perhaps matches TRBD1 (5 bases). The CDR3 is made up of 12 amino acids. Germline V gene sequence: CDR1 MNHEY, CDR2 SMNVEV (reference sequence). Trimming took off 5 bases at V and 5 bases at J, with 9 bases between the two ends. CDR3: CASSGGAYGYTF. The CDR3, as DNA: TGTGCCAGCAGTGGAGGGGCGTATGGCTACACCTTC.

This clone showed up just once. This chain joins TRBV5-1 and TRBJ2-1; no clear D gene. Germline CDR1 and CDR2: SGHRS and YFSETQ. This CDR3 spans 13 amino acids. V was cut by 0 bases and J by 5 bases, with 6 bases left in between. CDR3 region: CASSLGLDNEQFF. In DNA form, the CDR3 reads TGCGCCAGCAGCTTGGGCCTGGACAATGAGCAGTTCTTC. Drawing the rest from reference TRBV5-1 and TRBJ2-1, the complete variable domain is KAGVTQTPRYLIKTRGQQVTLSCSPISGHRSVSWYQQTPGQGLQFLFEYFSETQRNKGNFPGRFSGRQFSNSRSEMNVSTLELGDSALYLCASSLGLDNEQFFGPGTRLTVL.

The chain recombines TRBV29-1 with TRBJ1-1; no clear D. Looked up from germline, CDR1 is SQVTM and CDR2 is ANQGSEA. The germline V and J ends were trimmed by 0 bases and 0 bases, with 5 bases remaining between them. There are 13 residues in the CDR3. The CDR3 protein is CSVEDALNTEAFF. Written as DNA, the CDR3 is TGCAGCGTTGAAGATGCATTGAACACTGAAGCTTTCTTT. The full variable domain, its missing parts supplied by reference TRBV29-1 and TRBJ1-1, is SAVISQKPSRDICQRGTSLTIQCQVDSQVTMMFWYRQQPGQSLTLIATANQGSEATYESGFVIDKFPISRPNLTFSTLTVSNMSPEDSSIYLCSVEDALNTEAFFGQGTRLTVV.

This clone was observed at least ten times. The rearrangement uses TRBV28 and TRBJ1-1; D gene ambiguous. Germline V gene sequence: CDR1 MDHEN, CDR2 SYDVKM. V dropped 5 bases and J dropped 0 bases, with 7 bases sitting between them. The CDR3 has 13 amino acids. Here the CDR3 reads CASSLDLNTEAFF. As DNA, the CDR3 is TGTGCCAGCAGTCTGGATCTGAACACTGAAGCTTTCTTT.

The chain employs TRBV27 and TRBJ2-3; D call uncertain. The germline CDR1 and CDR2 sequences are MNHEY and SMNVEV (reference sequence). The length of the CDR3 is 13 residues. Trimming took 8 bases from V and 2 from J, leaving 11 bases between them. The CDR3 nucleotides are TGTGCCAGCTACCCCAGTTCCACAGATACGCAGTATTTT. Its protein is CASYPSSTDTQYF.

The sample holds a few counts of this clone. CDR3 loop: CASSLGVAPGELFF. The CDR3 nucleotides are TGTGCCAGCAGCTTAGGGGTCGCCCCCGGGGAGCTGTTTTTT. The chain combines TRBV11-2 with TRBJ2-2; the D is unclear. The CDR3 sequence is 14 residues long. V lost 1 base and J lost 6, with 9 bases in between. Germline CDR1 reads SGHAT; CDR2 reads FQNNGV.

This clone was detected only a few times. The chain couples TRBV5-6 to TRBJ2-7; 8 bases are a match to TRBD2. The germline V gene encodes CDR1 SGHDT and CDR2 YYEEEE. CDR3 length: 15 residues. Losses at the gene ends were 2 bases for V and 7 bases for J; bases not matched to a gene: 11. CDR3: CASSFPPAGVREQYF. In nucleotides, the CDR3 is TGTGCCAGCAGCTTCCCCCCAGCGGGAGTGAGAGAGCAGTACTTC.

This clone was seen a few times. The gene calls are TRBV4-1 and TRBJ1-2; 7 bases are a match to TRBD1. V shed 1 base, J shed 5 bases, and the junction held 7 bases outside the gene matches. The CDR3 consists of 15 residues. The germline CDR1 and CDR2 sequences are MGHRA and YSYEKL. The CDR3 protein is CASSQVGDREYGYTF. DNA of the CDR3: TGCGCCAGCAGCCAAGTTGGGGACAGAGAGTATGGCTACACCTTC.

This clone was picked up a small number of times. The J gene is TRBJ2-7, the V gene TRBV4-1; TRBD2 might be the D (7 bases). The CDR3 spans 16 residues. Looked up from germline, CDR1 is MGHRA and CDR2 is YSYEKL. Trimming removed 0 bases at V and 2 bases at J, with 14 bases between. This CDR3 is CASSQDRGATTYEQYF. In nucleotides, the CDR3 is TGCGCCAGCAGCCAAGATCGGGGGGCGACCACCTACGAGCAGTACTTC.

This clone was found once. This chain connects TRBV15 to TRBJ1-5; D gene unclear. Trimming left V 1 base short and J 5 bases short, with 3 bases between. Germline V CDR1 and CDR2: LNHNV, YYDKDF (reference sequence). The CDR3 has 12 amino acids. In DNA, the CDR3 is TGTGCCACCAGCAGAGTTTATCAGCCCCAGCATTTT. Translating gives CATSRVYQPQHF.

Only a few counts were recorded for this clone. The CDR3 nucleotides read TGCGCCAGCAGCGGGGGACAGTGGACGTACTTC. Translating gives CASSGGQWTYF. V and J are TRBV5-1 and TRBJ2-7; TRBD1 matches 7 bases. V shed 4 bases and J 12 bases; nucleotides not matched to a gene: 7. This CDR3 is 11 amino acids long. The germline V gene has CDR1 SGHRS and CDR2 YFSETQ.

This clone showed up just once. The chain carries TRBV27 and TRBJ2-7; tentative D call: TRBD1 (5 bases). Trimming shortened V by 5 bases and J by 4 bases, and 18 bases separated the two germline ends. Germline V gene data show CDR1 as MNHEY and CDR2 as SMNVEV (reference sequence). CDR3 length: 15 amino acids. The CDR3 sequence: CASSALPGPGYEQYF. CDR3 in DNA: TGTGCCAGCAGTGCACTCCCGGGCCCAGGGTACGAGCAGTACTTC.

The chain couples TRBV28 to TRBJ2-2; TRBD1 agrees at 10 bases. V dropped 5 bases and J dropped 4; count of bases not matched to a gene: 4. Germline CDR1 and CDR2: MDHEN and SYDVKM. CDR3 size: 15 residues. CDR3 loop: CASSPWTGGTGELFF. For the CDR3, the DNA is TGTGCCAGCAGTCCTTGGACAGGGGGCACCGGGGAGCTGTTTTTT.

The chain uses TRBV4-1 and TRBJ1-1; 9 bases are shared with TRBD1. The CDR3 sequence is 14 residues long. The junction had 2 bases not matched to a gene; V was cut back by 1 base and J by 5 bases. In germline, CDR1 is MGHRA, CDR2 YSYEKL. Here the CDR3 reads CASSQGDRETEAFF. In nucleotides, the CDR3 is TGCGCCAGCAGCCAAGGGGACAGGGAGACTGAAGCTTTCTTT.

In nucleotides, the CDR3 is TGTGCCAGCAGCGATGTTCTCGTGGAGCTGTTTTTT. Encoded protein: CASSDVLVELFF. V and J are TRBV28 and TRBJ2-2; D not certain. This CDR3 is 12 amino acids long. CDR1 and CDR2 from the germline V gene are MDHEN and SYDVKM. Trimming removed 6 bases from V and 10 bases from J, with 12 bases in between.

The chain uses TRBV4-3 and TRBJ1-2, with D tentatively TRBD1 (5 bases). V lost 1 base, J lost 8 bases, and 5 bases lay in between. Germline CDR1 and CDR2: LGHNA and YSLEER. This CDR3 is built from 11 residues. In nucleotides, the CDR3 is TGCGCCAGCAGCCAAGCAGGGGGCTACACCTTC. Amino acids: CASSQAGGYTF.

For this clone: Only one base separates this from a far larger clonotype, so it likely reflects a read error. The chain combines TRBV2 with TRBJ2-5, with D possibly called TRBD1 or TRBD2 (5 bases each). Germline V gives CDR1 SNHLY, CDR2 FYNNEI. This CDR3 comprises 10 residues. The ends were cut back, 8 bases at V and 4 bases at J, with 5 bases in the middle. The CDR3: CASGGETQYF. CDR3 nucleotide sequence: TGTGCCAGCGGGGGAGAGACCCAGTACTTC.